The clone carrying this T cell receptor beta chain has just a few counts. Its antigen is still unknown. Measured with immunoSEQ multiplex PCR; TCRdb has only the in-frame clones, and not every one. The top ten hold more than 15% of the sample, which has under 30,000 clones, over 60% seen once. The source of the sample is a study of PD-1 blockade in classical Hodgkin lymphoma. About the study: Intravenous nivolumab at 3 mg/kg was given to patients every 2 weeks. Findings and limits, study-wide: Those patients who began receiving nivolumab less than 1 year after ASCT had lower diversity, and they were excluded.

All trial patients relapsed after autologous stem cell transplantation. This CDR3 comprises 16 residues. V was pared by 3 bases and J by 4 bases, with 16 bases between. Germline CDR1 KGHSH, CDR2 LQKENI. The sequence derives from a human donor with classical Hodgkin lymphoma. The sequencing used peripheral blood mononuclear cells (PBMCs), collected at baseline. The gene calls are TRBV18 and TRBJ1-5; the D gene is possibly TRBD1 (5 bases). CDR3 in DNA: TGTGCCAGCTCACCGGGGCAGGGATGGGCAAATCAGCCCCAGCATTTT. Residues: CASSPGQGWANQPQHF.